This entry lists 17 T cell receptor beta chains sequenced from one sample in a study of radiotherapy plus CTLA-4 blockade in lung cancer. Method: immunoSEQ multiplex PCR; TCRdb's copy keeps in-frame clones and lacks some. The sample lists roughly 53,000 clones; 70% to 90% were seen once. Here the sequenced sample was peripheral blood, taken from a patient treated with radiotherapy plus ipilimumab. Source of these receptors: a human donor with non-small cell lung cancer whose response to radiotherapy plus ipilimumab could not be evaluated.

The chain employs TRBV9 and TRBJ1-2, with 12 nucleotides matching TRBD1. The CDR3 length is 14 residues. J gave up 7 bases and V 2 bases, and 3 bases lay outside the gene matches. Looked up from germline, CDR1 is SGDLS and CDR2 is YYNGEE. The CDR3 coding sequence is TGTGCCAGCAGCGTGGGACAGGGGGCAGGTGGCTACACCTTC. Its translation is CASSVGQGAGGYTF.

The chain uses TRBV14 and TRBJ1-2, with TRBD1 matching over 8 bases. CDR3 length: 15 amino acids. Germline CDR1 is SGHDN and CDR2 is FVKESK. With 3 bases clipped from V and 4 bases from J, the junction kept 7 bases outside the gene matches. The DNA of the CDR3 is TGTGCCAGCAGCCATAGGGACAGGACACCCTATGGCTACACCTTC. Translating gives CASSHRDRTPYGYTF.

V is TRBV5-1 and J is TRBJ2-3, with TRBD2 identical over 12 bases. The CDR3 length is 15 residues. In germline, CDR1 is SGHRS, CDR2 YFSETQ. Trimming removed 3 bases from V and 4 bases from J; junction bases left unmatched: 3. The CDR3 DNA follows: TGCGCCAGCAGCTGGACTAGCGGGGACGCAGATACGCAGTATTTT. Translation: CASSWTSGDADTQYF.

This chain connects TRBV28 to TRBJ1-5; D is uncertain. Germline V lookup: CDR1 MDHEN, CDR2 SYDVKM. The V end was cut by 6 bases, the J end by 4 bases, with 22 bases between. The CDR3 spans 17 residues. The chain's CDR3 is CASSLRGAGLGNQPQHF. The CDR3, as DNA: TGTGCCAGCAGCTTAAGAGGTGCCGGACTGGGTAATCAGCCCCAGCATTTT.

The chain joins TRBV5-1 to TRBJ1-6; maybe TRBD1 (5 bases). The CDR3 is 12 amino acids. Germline values: CDR1 SGHRS, CDR2 YFSETQ. Trimming took 0 bases from V and 12 from J, leaving 7 bases between them. CDR3 DNA: TGCGCCAGCAGCTTGGGGGGCGTACCCCTCCACTTT. Amino acids: CASSLGGVPLHF.

This chain joins TRBV6-1 and TRBJ2-3; 13 nucleotides line up with TRBD2. This CDR3 has 18 residues. Germline CDR1 is MNHNS and CDR2 is SASEGT. The J segment lost 0 bases and the V segment lost 2 bases, leaving 5 bases of the junction unmatched. The CDR3 spells CASSETSGRVPSTDTQYF. DNA of the CDR3: TGTGCCAGCAGTGAAACTAGCGGGAGGGTTCCTAGCACAGATACGCAGTATTTT.

By frequency in the sample, this clone is medium-sized. The V gene is TRBV27, the J gene TRBJ2-2, with unresolved D. The germline V gene has CDR1 MNHEY and CDR2 SMNVEV (reference sequence). V was pared by 2 bases and J by 5 bases, with 9 bases between. CDR3 length: 14 amino acids. Here the CDR3 DNA reads TGTGCCAGCAGTTTAGTCAGGTCGACCGGGGAGCTGTTTTTT. It encodes CASSLVRSTGELFF.

The V call is TRBV10-3, the J call TRBJ2-7, with D hard to call. Trimming took 0 bases from V and 0 from J, leaving 12 bases between them. Per the germline V gene, CDR1 is ENHRY and CDR2 is SYGVKD. This CDR3 is 16 amino acids long. CDR3 residues: CAISESSGFSSYEQYF. The CDR3 DNA is TGTGCCATCAGTGAGTCGTCCGGGTTCAGCTCCTACGAGCAGTACTTC.

The V gene is TRBV7-2, the J gene TRBJ1-2; TRBD1 matches at 10 bases. Germline loops: CDR1 SGHTA, CDR2 FQGNSA. This CDR3 has 11 residues. V shed 11 bases and J 6 bases; nucleotides not matched to a gene: 3. CDR3 bases: TGTGCCCACGGACAGGGGGATGGCTACACCTTC. Translation: CAHGQGDGYTF.

This clone has just a few counts. The chain uses TRBV4-2 and TRBJ2-1; TRBD2 aligns across 12 bases. The V segment lost 1 base and the J segment 0 bases; nucleotides outside the gene matches: 4. The CDR3 is 18 residues long. Germline loops: CDR1 LGHNA, CDR2 YNFKEQ. CDR3 coding DNA: TGTGCCAGCAGCCAAGGACTAGCGGGAGTCGGCTCCTACAATGAGCAGTTCTTC. Protein product: CASSQGLAGVGSYNEQFF.

CDR3 loop: CASSLGRDRGNYEQYF. The CDR3 coding sequence is TGTGCCAGCAGCTTGGGGAGGGACCGGGGCAACTACGAGCAGTACTTC. This sequence joins TRBV5-4 and TRBJ2-7; TRBD2 might be the D (6 bases). This CDR3 is 16 amino acids long. V lost 0 bases and J lost 3, with 16 bases in between. Germline-derived CDR1 and CDR2 are SGHNT and YYREEE (reference sequence). Full variable domain (remainder filled in from reference TRBV5-4 and TRBJ2-7): ETGVTQSPTHLIKTRGQQVTLRCSSQSGHNTVSWYQQALGQGPQFIFQYYREEENGRGNFPPRFSGLQFPNYSSELNVNALELDDSALYLCASSLGRDRGNYEQYFGPGTRLTVT.

This clone has only one observation. Its ends do not fully match the called genes, so a read error is possible. The rearrangement uses TRBV30 and TRBJ2-7; D is perhaps TRBD2 (5 bases). In germline, CDR1 is GTSNPN, CDR2 SVGIG (reference sequence). There are 17 residues in the CDR3. DNA for the CDR3: TGTGCCTGGAGTGTGAGGGTGGGGTCGATAGGCTCCCACGAGCAGTACTTC. Translating it yields CAWSVRVGSIGSHEQYF.

This clone was recorded a few times. This chain uses TRBV7-3 with TRBJ2-7, with 9 bases that match TRBD1. CDR3 length: 16 residues. The trim removed 2 bases at V and 2 bases at J, leaving 7 bases unmatched. Germline values: CDR1 SGHTA, CDR2 FQGTGA. CDR3 sequence: CASSLSGQGIPYEQYF. The CDR3 DNA sequence: TGTGCCAGCAGCTTATCGGGACAGGGAATTCCCTACGAGCAGTACTTC.

The chain joins TRBV7-2 to TRBJ2-3; tentatively, D is TRBD2 (5 bases). V was clipped by 2 bases and J by 0 bases, with 9 bases between them. Germline lookup yields CDR1 SGHTA and CDR2 FQGNSA. CDR3 length: 15 residues. The CDR3 reads CASSLNGKSTDTQYF. The CDR3 nucleotides are TGTGCCAGCAGCTTAAACGGGAAGAGCACAGATACGCAGTATTTT.

This clone was detected once. This chain connects TRBV19 to TRBJ1-1; 9 nucleotides agree with TRBD1. The V gene end was trimmed by 5 bases and the J gene end by 4 bases; junction bases not matched to a gene: 8. Looked up from germline, CDR1 is LNHDA and CDR2 is SQIVND (reference sequence). The CDR3 extends over 15 amino acids. CDR3 loop: CASSVPGQGGTEAFF. CDR3 nucleotide sequence: TGTGCCAGTAGTGTCCCGGGACAGGGAGGCACTGAAGCTTTCTTT.

The chain recombines TRBV9 with TRBJ2-1; TRBD2 matches at 9 bases. This CDR3 is 17 amino acids long. Germline V CDR1 and CDR2: SGDLS, YYNGEE. The V gene end was trimmed by 1 base and the J gene end by 3 bases; junction bases not matched to a gene: 8. CDR3 sequence: CASSVRASGVLYNEQFF. DNA of the CDR3: TGTGCCAGCAGCGTAAGGGCTAGCGGGGTTCTCTACAATGAGCAGTTCTTC.

The chain employs TRBV19 and TRBJ1-5; D is perhaps TRBD1 (6 bases). The V end was cut by 9 bases, the J end by 3 bases, with 15 bases between. Germline lookup yields CDR1 LNHDA and CDR2 SQIVND (reference sequence). The length of the CDR3 is 14 residues. CDR3 nucleotide sequence: TGTGCCAGGCACTTATACAGGGACAATCAGCCCCAGCATTTT. Translation: CARHLYRDNQPQHF.